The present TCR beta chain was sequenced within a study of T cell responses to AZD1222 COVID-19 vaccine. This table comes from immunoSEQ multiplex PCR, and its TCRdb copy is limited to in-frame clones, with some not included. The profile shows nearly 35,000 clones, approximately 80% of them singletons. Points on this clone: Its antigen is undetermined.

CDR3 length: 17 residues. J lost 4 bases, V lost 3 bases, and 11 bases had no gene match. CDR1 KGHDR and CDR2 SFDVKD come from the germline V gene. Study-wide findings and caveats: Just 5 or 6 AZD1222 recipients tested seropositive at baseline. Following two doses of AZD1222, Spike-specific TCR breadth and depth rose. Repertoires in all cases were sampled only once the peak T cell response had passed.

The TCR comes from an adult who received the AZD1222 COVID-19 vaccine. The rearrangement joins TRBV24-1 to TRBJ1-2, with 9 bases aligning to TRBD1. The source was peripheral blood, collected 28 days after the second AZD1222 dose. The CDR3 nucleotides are TGTGCCACCAGTGATGAGGACAGGGGCAAGGGCACCTATGGCTACACCTTC. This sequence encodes CATSDEDRGKGTYGYTF.